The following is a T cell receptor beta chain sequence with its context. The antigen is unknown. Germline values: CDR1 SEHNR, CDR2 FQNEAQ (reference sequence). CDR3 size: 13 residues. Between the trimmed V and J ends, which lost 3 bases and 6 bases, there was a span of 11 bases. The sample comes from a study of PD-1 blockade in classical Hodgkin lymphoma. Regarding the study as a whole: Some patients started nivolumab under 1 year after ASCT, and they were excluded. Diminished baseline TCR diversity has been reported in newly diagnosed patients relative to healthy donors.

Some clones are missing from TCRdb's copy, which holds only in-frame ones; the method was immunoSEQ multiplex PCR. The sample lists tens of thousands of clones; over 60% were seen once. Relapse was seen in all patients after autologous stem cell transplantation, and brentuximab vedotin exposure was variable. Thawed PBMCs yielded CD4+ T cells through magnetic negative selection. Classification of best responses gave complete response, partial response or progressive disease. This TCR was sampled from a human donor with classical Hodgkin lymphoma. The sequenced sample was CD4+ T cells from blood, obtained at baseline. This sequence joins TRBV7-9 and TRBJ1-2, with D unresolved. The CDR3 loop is CASSFYWTDGYTF. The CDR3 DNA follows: TGTGCCAGCAGCTTCTACTGGACGGATGGCTACACCTTC.